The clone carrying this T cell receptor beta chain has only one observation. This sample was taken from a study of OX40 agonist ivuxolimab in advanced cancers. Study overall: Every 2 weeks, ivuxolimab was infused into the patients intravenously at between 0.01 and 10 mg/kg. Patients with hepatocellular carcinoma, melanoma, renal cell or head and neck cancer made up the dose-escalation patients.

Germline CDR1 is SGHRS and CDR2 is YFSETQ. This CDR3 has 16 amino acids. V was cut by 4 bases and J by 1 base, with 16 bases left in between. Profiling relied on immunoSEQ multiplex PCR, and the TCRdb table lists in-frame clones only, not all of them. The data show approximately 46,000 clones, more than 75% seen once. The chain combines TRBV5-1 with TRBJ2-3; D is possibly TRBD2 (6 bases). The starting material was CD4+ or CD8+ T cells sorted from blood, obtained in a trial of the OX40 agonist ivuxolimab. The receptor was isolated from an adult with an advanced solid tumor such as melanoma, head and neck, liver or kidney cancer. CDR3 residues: CASSPSVAGRTDTQYF. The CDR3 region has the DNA TGCGCCAGCAGCCCGAGCGTTGCGGGGCGCACAGATACGCAGTATTTT.